This T cell receptor beta chain was captured in a study of T-cell memory formation after mild COVID-19. This clonotype was counted a few times. TCRdb recomputed calls from the 5' RACE reads with MiXCR, one row per CDR3 protein. Among about half a million distinct CDR3 sequences listed, about 18% were seen once. The germline gives CDR1 KGHDR, CDR2 SFDVKD. CDR3 length equals 15 residues. Trimming cost V 3 bases and J 1 base, with 10 bases left between them. The specimen sequenced was PBMCs or a T cell subset sorted from them (not recorded which). The V call is TRBV24-1, the J call TRBJ2-3; weak D call: TRBD2 (5 bases). The receptor comes from an adult woman who had mild COVID-19 (a few samples of this study predate the infection). Cell type and time point are not known. The CDR3 coding sequence is TGTGCCACCAGTGATCTAGGACTGGGCACAGATACGCAGTATTTT. Amino acid sequence: CATSDLGLGTDTQYF.